The 7 T cell receptor beta chains in this list originate from one sample, sequenced in a study of blood T cell repertoires in COVID-19. TCRdb's copy holds only in-frame clones and misses some; the assay was immunoSEQ multiplex PCR. The sample comprises more than 250,000 clones, about 91% of which are singletons, and 1.5% to 2% rests with the top ten. The sample taken for sequencing was peripheral blood. All receptors derive from a woman in her 30s with COVID-19, enrolled during active disease.

Of note for this clone: Additional DNA sequences in this sample encode the identical CDR3. The chain couples TRBV5-1 to TRBJ2-1; 12 nucleotides agree with TRBD2. CDR3 length: 16 residues. V gave up 1 base and J gave up 1 base; unmatched junction bases: 0. Germline values: CDR1 SGHRS, CDR2 YFSETQ. The CDR3 is CASSLTSGGSYNEQFF. In DNA form, the CDR3 reads TGCGCCAGCAGCTTGACTAGCGGGGGGTCCTACAATGAGCAGTTCTTC.

This clone was detected only once. The rearrangement links TRBV11-2 to TRBJ2-7; 7 positions agree with TRBD1. Germline CDR1 and CDR2: SGHAT and FQNNGV. J was trimmed by 4 bases and V by 5 bases; bases with no gene match: 5. The CDR3 spans 13 residues. CDR3 coding DNA: TGTGCCAGCAGCAAATGGGACAGATACGAGCAGTACGTC. This translates into CASSKWDRYEQYV.

The chain has TRBV6-5 and TRBJ1-1; D is unclear. CDR3 size: 13 residues. V was pared by 6 bases and J by 3 bases, with 11 bases between. Germline V gene lookup returns CDR1 MNHEY and CDR2 SVGAGI. Here the CDR3 DNA reads TGTGCCAGCAGCCCCTACGGGGACACTGAAGCTTTCTTT. Its translation: CASSPYGDTEAFF.

This rearrangement joins TRBV28 to TRBJ2-7; the match to TRBD2 covers 7 bases. This CDR3 has 15 amino acids. Germline V CDR1 and CDR2: MDHEN, SYDVKM. The J segment lost 8 bases and the V segment lost 5 bases, leaving 15 bases of the junction unmatched. CDR3 sequence: CASSPYAGGGRKQYV. The CDR3 nucleotides are TGTGCCAGCAGTCCATACGCTGGGGGGGGGAGAAAGCAGTACGTC.

The V gene is TRBV5-1, the J gene TRBJ1-1; D perhaps matches TRBD1 (6 bases). CDR3 length: 14 amino acids. CDR1 and CDR2 (germline): SGHRS, YFSETQ. V was shortened by 4 bases and J by 7 bases, with 17 bases between the two germline ends. The DNA for the CDR3 is TGCGCCAGCAGCACTGAACAGGGCAGCTTTGAAGCTTTCTTT. Translation gives CASSTEQGSFEAFF. Full variable domain (missing parts from reference TRBV5-1 and TRBJ1-1): KAGVTQTPRYLIKTRGQQVTLSCSPISGHRSVSWYQQTPGQGLQFLFEYFSETQRNKGNFPGRFSGRQFSNSRSEMNVSTLELGDSALYLCASSTEQGSFEAFFGQGTRLTVV.

This clone showed up just a few times. The chain uses TRBV7-2 and TRBJ1-1, with D perhaps matching TRBD1 (6 bases). Between the trimmed V and J ends, which lost 3 bases and 10 bases, there was a span of 12 bases. The germline V gene encodes CDR1 SGHTA and CDR2 FQGNSA. This CDR3 comprises 12 residues. CDR3: CASSFPQGRAFF. The CDR3 bases are TGTGCCAGCAGCTTTCCACAGGGTCGAGCTTTCTTT.

This clone was counted between two and nine times. The chain uses TRBV23-1 and TRBJ1-4; no definite D call. TRBV23-1 is identified as an open reading frame with a role that is uncertain. The ends were cut back, 3 bases at V and 1 base at J, with 15 bases in the middle. This CDR3 spans 17 amino acids. In DNA, the CDR3 is TGCGCCAGCAGTCACCCCCGTCCCGCCGGAACTAATGAAAAACTGTTTTTT. It translates to CASSHPRPAGTNEKLFF.